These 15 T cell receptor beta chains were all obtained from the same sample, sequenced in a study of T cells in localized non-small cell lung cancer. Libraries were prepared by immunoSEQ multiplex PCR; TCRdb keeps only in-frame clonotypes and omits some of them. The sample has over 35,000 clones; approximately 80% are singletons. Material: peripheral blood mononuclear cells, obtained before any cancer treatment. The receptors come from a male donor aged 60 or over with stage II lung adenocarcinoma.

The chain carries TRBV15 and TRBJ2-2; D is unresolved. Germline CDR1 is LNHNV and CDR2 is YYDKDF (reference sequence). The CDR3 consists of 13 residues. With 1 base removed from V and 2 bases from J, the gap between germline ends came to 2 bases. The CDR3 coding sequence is TGTGCCACCAGCAGAGTCAACACCGGGGAGCTGTTTTTT. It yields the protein CATSRVNTGELFF.

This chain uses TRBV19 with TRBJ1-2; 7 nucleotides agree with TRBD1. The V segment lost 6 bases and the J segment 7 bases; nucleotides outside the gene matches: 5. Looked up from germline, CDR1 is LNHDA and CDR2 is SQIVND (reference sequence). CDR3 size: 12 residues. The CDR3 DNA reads TGTGCCAGTAGAACAGGGGAGGGTGGCTACACCTTC. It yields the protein CASRTGEGGYTF.

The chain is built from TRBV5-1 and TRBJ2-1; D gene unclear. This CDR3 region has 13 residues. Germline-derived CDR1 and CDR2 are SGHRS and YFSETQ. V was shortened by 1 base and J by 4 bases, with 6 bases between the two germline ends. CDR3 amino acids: CASSLSWYNEQFF. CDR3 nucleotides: TGCGCCAGCAGCTTGTCTTGGTACAATGAGCAGTTCTTC.

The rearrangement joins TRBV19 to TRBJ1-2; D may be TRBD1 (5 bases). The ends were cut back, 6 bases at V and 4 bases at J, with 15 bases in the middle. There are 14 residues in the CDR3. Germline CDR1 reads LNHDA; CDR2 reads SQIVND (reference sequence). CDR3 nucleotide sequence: TGTGCCAGTAGCCCACAGGACGGCTTCTATGGCTACACCTTC. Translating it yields CASSPQDGFYGYTF.

This CDR3 reads CASSSGGLDTQYF. The DNA of the CDR3 is TGTGCCAGCAGCTCAGGGGGCTTGGATACGCAGTATTTT. V and J are TRBV13 and TRBJ2-3, with TRBD1 identical over 8 bases. This CDR3 is 13 amino acids long. V lost 4 bases, J lost 6 bases, and 3 bases stayed unmatched. CDR1 and CDR2 from the germline V gene are PRHDT and FYEKMQ (reference sequence).

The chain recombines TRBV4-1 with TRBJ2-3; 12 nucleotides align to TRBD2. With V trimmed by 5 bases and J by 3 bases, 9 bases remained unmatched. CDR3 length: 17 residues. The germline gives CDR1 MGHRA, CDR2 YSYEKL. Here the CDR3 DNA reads TGCGCCAGCAGCGCCCGTACTAGCGGGAGGTTAACAGATACGCAGTATTTT. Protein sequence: CASSARTSGRLTDTQYF.

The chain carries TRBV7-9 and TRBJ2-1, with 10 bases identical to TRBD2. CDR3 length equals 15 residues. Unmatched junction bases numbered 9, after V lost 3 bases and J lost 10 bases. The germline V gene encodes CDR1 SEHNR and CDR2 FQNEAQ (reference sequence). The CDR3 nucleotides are TGTGCCAGCAGCTTCGGGCTAGCGGGAGAGGGCGAGCAGTTCTTC. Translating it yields CASSFGLAGEGEQFF.

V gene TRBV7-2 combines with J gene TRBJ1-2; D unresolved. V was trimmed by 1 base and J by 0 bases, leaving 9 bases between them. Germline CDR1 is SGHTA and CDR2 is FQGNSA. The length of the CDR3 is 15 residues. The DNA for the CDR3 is TGTGCCAGCAGCTTAGAGGGCAGTTCTAACTATGGCTACACCTTC. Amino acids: CASSLEGSSNYGYTF. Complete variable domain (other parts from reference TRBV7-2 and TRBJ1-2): GAGVSQSPSNKVTEKGKDVELRCDPISGHTALYWYRQSLGQGLEFLIYFQGNSAPDKSGLPSDRFSAERTGGSVSTLTIQRTQQEDSAVYLCASSLEGSSNYGYTFGSGTRLTVV.

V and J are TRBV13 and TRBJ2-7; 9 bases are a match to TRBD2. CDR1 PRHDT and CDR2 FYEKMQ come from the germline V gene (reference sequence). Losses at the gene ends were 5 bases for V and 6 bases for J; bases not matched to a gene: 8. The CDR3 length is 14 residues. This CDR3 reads CASSQTSGSREQYF. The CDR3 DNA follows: TGTGCCAGCAGCCAGACTAGCGGCTCCCGCGAGCAGTACTTC.

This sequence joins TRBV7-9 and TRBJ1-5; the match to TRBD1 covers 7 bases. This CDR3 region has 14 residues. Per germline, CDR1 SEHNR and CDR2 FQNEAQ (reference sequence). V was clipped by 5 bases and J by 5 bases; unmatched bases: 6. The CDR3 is CASSVDRSDQPQHF. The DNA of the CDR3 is TGTGCCAGCAGCGTGGACAGGTCGGATCAGCCCCAGCATTTT.

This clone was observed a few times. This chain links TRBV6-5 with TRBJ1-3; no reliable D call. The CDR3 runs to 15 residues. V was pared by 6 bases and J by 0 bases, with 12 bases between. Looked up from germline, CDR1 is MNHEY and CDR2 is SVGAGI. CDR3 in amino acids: CASSFDESSGNTIYF. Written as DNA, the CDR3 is TGTGCCAGCAGCTTTGACGAGTCCTCTGGAAACACCATATATTTT.

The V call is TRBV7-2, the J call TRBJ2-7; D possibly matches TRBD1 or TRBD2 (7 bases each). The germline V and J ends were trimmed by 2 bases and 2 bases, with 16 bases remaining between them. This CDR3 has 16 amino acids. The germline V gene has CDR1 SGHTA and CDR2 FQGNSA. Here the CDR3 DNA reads TGTGCCAGCAGCTTAAGGGGAGGGGGACAGCCCTACGAGCAGTACTTC. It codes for CASSLRGGGQPYEQYF.

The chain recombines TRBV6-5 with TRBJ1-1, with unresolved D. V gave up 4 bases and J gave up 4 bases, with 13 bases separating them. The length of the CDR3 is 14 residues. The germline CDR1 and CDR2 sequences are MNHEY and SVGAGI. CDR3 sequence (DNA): TGTGCCAGCAGTTTACAACTTTGGGGCACTGAAGCTTTCTTT. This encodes CASSLQLWGTEAFF.

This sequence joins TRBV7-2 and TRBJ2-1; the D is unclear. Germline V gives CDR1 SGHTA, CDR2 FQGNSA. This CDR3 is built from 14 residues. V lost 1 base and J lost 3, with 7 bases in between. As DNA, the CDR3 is TGTGCCAGCAGCTTAGGGCACGTCTACAATGAGCAGTTCTTC. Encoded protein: CASSLGHVYNEQFF.

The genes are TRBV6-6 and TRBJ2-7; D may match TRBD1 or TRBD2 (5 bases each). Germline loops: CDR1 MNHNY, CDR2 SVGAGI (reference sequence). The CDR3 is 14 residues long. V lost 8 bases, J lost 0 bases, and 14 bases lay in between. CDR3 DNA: TGTGCCAGCGGGACGCAGGCGAGCTCCTACGAGCAGTACTTC. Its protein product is CASGTQASSYEQYF.